These T cell receptor beta chains were read from a single sample in a study of response to subunit inactivated influenza vaccine. TCRdb reprocessed the RT-PCR reads with MiXCR, giving one entry per CDR3 protein. There are approximately 250,000 distinct CDR3 sequences in the sample; 12% occur only once, and under 10% lies in the top ten. The starting material was non-naive T cells sorted from PBMCs, obtained around two weeks before vaccination. These receptors all stem from a man aged 45-60 years who received an inactivated influenza vaccine. Each CDR3 is given with its conserved first and last residue. The D gene is left open where the match is weak. Clone size is shown for a subset of rows, as once, few, many or a class of expanded clone.

-	-	TRBV7-2	TRBJ2-5	CASSLLGDLGQETQYF	TGTGCCAGCAGCTTACTAGGGGACTTGGGGCAAGAGACCCAGTACTTC
few	TRBD1	TRBV9	TRBJ1-2	CASSAGQPRYGYTF	TGTGCCAGCAGCGCGGGACAGCCGCGCTATGGCTACACCTTC
-	-	TRBV7-2	TRBJ2-2	CASSLMGGANTGELFF	TGTGCCAGCAGCTTAATGGGCGGAGCCAACACCGGGGAGCTGTTTTTT
few	TRBD2	TRBV3-1	TRBJ2-1	CASSPTSGAFSYNEQFF	TGTGCCAGCAGTCCGACTAGCGGGGCGTTCTCCTACAATGAGCAGTTCTTC
few	-	TRBV28	TRBJ2-7	CASSSYTGRDEQYF	TGTGCCAGCAGTTCCTACACCGGTAGGGACGAGCAGTACTTC
few	TRBD2	TRBV20-1	TRBJ2-2	CSAGGLAGFGELFF	TGCAGTGCTGGCGGACTAGCGGGTTTCGGGGAGCTGTTTTTT
many	-	TRBV21-1	TRBJ2-5	CASSKATDPGETQYF	TGTGCCAGCAGCAAGGCGACAGACCCGGGGGAGACCCAGTACTTC
-	TRBD2	TRBV7-2	TRBJ2-3	CASSLSGAGGGDTQYF	TGTGCCAGCAGCTTATCAGGAGCGGGAGGGGGAGATACGCAGTATTTT
-	TRBD2	TRBV7-2	TRBJ2-3	CASSFPGGADTQYF	TGTGCCAGCAGCTTCCCGGGAGGCGCAGATACGCAGTATTTT
many	TRBD2	TRBV24-1	TRBJ2-3	CATKAGGDVTQYF	TGTGCCACCAAGGCGGGAGGTGATGTAACGCAGTATTTT
few	-	TRBV2	TRBJ1-5	CASSGGTQEGPQHF	TGTGCCAGCAGTGGGGGGACCCAGGAAGGGCCCCAGCATTTT
few	TRBD1	TRBV20-1	TRBJ1-1	CSAQDRGGNTEAFF	TGCAGTGCGCAGGACAGGGGCGGGAACACTGAAGCTTTCTTT
many	-	TRBV20-1	TRBJ2-7	CSAGQYEQYF	TGCAGTGCCGGTCAATACGAGCAGTACTTC
-	-	TRBV20-1	TRBJ2-3	CSASRSDTQYF	TGCAGTGCTAGTAGGTCAGATACGCAGTATTTT
few	-	TRBV12-3/TRBV12-4	TRBJ2-4	CASSLGNIQYF	TGTGCCAGCAGTTTAGGCAACATTCAGTACTTC
-	-	TRBV10-2	TRBJ2-6	CASSESRAGANVLTF	TGCGCCAGCAGTGAGTCACGTGCTGGGGCCAACGTCCTGACTTTC
-	-	TRBV5-1	TRBJ2-7	CASSLDGSATYEQYF	TGCGCCAGCAGCTTGGATGGTTCAGCAACCTACGAGCAGTACTTC
many	TRBD2	TRBV7-8	TRBJ2-1	CASSSVAGGSYNEQFF	TGTGCCAGCAGTTCAGTGGCGGGAGGGTCCTACAATGAGCAGTTCTTC
-	-	TRBV7-9	TRBJ2-7	CASSLSGPDYEQYF	TGTGCCAGCAGCTTAAGCGGACCGGACTACGAGCAGTACTTC
-	-	TRBV4-1	TRBJ2-5	CASSQGAGRLETQYF	TGCGCCAGCAGCCAAGGCGCAGGGCGGTTGGAGACCCAGTACTTC
-	TRBD2	TRBV19	TRBJ2-1	CASSIAAGGLDKQFF	TGTGCCAGTAGTATTGCAGCGGGAGGGTTGGATAAGCAGTTCTTC
many	-	TRBV2	TRBJ1-5	CASSEQGNGNQPQHF	TGTGCCAGCAGTGAACAGGGAAACGGCAATCAGCCCCAGCATTTT
few	-	TRBV7-2	TRBJ1-4	CASTHRAGNEKLFF	TGTGCCAGCACCCACCGGGCGGGTAATGAAAAACTGTTTTTT
many	TRBD1	TRBV7-2	TRBJ2-7	CASSQNRGDEQYF	TGTGCCAGCAGCCAGAACAGGGGTGACGAGCAGTACTTC
-	-	TRBV5-6	TRBJ1-2	CASSPGPGPTTTGYTF	TGTGCCAGCAGCCCAGGGCCCGGACCGACAACGACTGGCTACACCTTC
few	TRBD2	TRBV12-3/TRBV12-4	TRBJ2-1	CASSDRLSGRDYNEQFF	TGTGCCAGCAGTGACAGACTCAGCGGGAGGGATTACAATGAGCAGTTCTTC
many	TRBD1	TRBV20-1	TRBJ1-1	CSGTTGPMNTEAFF	TGCAGTGGCACGACAGGGCCCATGAACACTGAAGCTTTCTTT
-	-	TRBV6-1	TRBJ2-2	CASGRQGGGGELFF	TGTGCCAGCGGTCGGCAGGGAGGGGGCGGGGAGCTGTTTTTT
-	-	TRBV7-2	TRBJ2-3	CASSLDPGTDTQYF	TGTGCCAGCAGCTTAGATCCAGGGACAGATACGCAGTATTTT
many	-	TRBV7-9	TRBJ2-7	CASSLRVEYEQYF	TGTGCCAGCAGCTTGCGGGTTGAATACGAGCAGTACTTC
-	-	TRBV9	TRBJ1-3	CASSVGAGTRNTIYF	TGTGCCAGCAGCGTAGGGGCGGGAACAAGAAACACCATATATTTT
-	-	TRBV6-5	TRBJ1-5	CASSYSGEGQPQHF	TGTGCCAGCAGTTACTCGGGGGAGGGTCAGCCCCAGCATTTT
few	TRBD2	TRBV15	TRBJ2-2	CATSRVASAGGFGTGELFF	TGTGCCACCAGCAGAGTTGCATCAGCGGGAGGATTTGGCACCGGGGAGCTGTTTTTT
many	TRBD1	TRBV5-5	TRBJ1-4	CASRLLHRTGSTNEKLFF	TGTGCCAGCAGACTCCTGCACAGGACAGGGTCTACTAATGAAAAACTGTTTTTT
-	TRBD1	TRBV20-1	TRBJ1-2	CSAVVTGRPGYTF	TGCAGTGCTGTTGTGACAGGGAGGCCTGGCTACACCTTC
few	TRBD1	TRBV6-1	TRBJ1-2	CASSGQGSYGYTF	TGTGCCAGCAGTGGACAGGGGAGCTATGGCTACACCTTC
-	TRBD2	TRBV28	TRBJ2-7	CASSSPWGGRADEQYF	TGTGCCAGCAGTAGTCCCTGGGGGGGTCGGGCGGACGAGCAGTACTTC
few	TRBD1	TRBV29-1	TRBJ1-4	CSVGIDRGQKLFF	TGCAGCGTTGGAATAGACAGGGGACAGAAACTGTTTTTT
-	TRBD2	TRBV6-8	TRBJ2-2	CASSYSRTSGTTGELFF	TGTGCCAGCAGTTACTCGAGGACTAGCGGGACAACCGGGGAGCTGTTTTTT
few	-	TRBV29-1	TRBJ2-5	CSVDRGRGKETQYF	TGCAGCGTTGATAGGGGACGGGGAAAAGAGACCCAGTACTTC
many	-	TRBV5-1	TRBJ2-7	CASSLDGHPYEQYF	TGCGCCAGCAGCTTGGATGGGCATCCCTACGAGCAGTACTTC
-	-	TRBV5-1	TRBJ1-1	CASSLAGAYFEAFF	TGCGCCAGCAGCTTGGCAGGGGCGTACTTTGAAGCTTTCTTT
-	TRBD1	TRBV7-2	TRBJ2-7	CASSYYSGTGGYEQYF	TGTGCCAGCAGCTACTATTCAGGGACAGGGGGGTACGAGCAGTACTTC
many	TRBD2	TRBV12-3/TRBV12-4	TRBJ2-3	CASSPQKAGIAADTQYF	TGTGCCAGCAGTCCGCAAAAAGCGGGGATAGCGGCAGATACGCAGTATTTT
few	-	TRBV29-1	TRBJ2-5	CSVAWAGRGETQYF	TGCAGCGTCGCGTGGGCGGGCCGCGGGGAGACCCAGTACTTC
few	TRBD2	TRBV5-6	TRBJ2-3	CASSSSSGGYTDTQYF	TGTGCCAGCAGCTCTTCTAGCGGGGGGTACACAGATACGCAGTATTTT
few	-	TRBV11-1	TRBJ2-1	CASSSQGSYEQFF	TGTGCCAGCAGCTCCCAGGGGAGCTATGAGCAGTTCTTC
few	-	TRBV18	TRBJ2-3	CASSPQLAPDTQYF	TGTGCCAGCTCACCTCAGCTAGCGCCAGATACGCAGTATTTT
many	-	TRBV25-1	TRBJ2-7	CASSDGTTYEQYF	TGTGCCAGCAGTGACGGGACGACCTACGAGCAGTACTTC
-	TRBD2	TRBV10-3	TRBJ2-5	CAISPLAGAGETQYF	TGTGCCATCAGTCCACTAGCGGGAGCGGGGGAGACCCAGTACTTC
many	TRBD2	TRBV11-1	TRBJ2-6	CASSASLAGGPKGSGANVLTF	TGTGCCAGCAGCGCCTCGCTTGCGGGAGGGCCGAAGGGCTCTGGGGCCAACGTCCTGACTTTC
-	TRBD1	TRBV29-1	TRBJ2-1	CSVEYQTGQGKVVQFF	TGCAGCGTTGAATACCAGACGGGACAGGGAAAAGTAGTGCAGTTCTTC
-	-	TRBV5-5	TRBJ1-1	CASSLGRDAPEAFF	TGTGCCAGCAGCTTGGGCAGGGATGCGCCTGAAGCTTTCTTT